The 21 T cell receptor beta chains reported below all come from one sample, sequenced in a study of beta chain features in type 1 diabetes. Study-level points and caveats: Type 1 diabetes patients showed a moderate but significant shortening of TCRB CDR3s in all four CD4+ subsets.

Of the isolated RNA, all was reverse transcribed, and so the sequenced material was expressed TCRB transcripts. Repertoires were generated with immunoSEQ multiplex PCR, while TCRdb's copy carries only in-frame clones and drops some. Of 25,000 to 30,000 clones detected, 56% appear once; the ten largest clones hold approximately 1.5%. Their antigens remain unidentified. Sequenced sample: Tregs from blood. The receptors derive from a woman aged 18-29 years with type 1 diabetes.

Here the CDR3 reads CASSLRGAHQPQHF. CDR3 coding DNA: TGTGCCAGCAGTTTACGGGGGGCGCATCAGCCCCAGCATTTT. The chain uses TRBV28 and TRBJ1-5; TRBD1 might be the D (6 bases). The V and J ends lost 2 bases and 5 bases respectively, with 10 bases between them. Germline CDR1 is MDHEN and CDR2 is SYDVKM. CDR3 length: 14 amino acids.

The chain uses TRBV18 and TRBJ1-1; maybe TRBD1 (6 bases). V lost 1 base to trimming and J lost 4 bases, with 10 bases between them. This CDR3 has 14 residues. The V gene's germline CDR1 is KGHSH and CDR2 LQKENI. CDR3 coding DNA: TGTGCCAGCTCACCACGACAGGATTTCACTGAAGCTTTCTTT. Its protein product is CASSPRQDFTEAFF. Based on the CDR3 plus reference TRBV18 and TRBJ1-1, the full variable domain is NAGVMQNPRHLVRRRGQEARLRCSPMKGHSHVYWYRQLPEEGLKFMVYLQKENIIDESGMPKERFSAEFPKEGPSILRIQQVVRGDSAAYFCASSPRQDFTEAFFGQGTRLTVV.

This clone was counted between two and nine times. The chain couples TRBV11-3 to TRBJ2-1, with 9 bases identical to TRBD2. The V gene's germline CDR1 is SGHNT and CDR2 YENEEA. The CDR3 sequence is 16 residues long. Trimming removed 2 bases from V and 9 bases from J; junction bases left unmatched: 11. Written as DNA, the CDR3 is TGTGCCAGCAGCTTATACGGCGGGAGGGCCGCCGGTGAGCAGTTCTTC. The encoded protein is CASSLYGGRAAGEQFF.

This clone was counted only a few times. The CDR3: CASSSPGTLYNEQFF. In DNA form, the CDR3 reads TGTGCCAGCAGCTCCCCAGGGACTCTCTACAATGAGCAGTTCTTC. V is TRBV7-9 and J is TRBJ2-1; weak D call: TRBD2 (6 bases). V lost 4 bases and J lost 3, with 13 bases in between. This CDR3 region has 15 residues. CDR1 SEHNR and CDR2 FQNEAQ come from the germline V gene (reference sequence).

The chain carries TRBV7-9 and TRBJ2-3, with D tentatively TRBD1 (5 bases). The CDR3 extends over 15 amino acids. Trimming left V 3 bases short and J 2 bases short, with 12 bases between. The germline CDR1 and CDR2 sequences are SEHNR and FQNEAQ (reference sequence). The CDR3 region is CASSFREIPTDTQYF. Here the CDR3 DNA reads TGTGCCAGCAGCTTCAGGGAAATCCCCACAGATACGCAGTATTTT.

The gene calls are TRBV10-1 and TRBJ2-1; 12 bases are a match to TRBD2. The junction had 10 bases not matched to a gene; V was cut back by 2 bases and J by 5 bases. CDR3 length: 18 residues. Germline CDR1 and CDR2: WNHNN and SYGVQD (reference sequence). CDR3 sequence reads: CASSERVRTSGINNEQFF. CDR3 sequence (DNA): TGCGCCAGCAGTGAGAGGGTTAGGACTAGCGGGATAAACAATGAGCAGTTCTTC.

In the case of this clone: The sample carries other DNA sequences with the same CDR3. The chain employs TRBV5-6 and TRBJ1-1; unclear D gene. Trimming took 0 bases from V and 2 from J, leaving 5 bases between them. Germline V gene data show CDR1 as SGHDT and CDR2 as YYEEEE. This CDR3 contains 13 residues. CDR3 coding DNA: TGTGCCAGCAGCTTGGGAGGTAACACTGAAGCTTTCTTT. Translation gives CASSLGGNTEAFF.

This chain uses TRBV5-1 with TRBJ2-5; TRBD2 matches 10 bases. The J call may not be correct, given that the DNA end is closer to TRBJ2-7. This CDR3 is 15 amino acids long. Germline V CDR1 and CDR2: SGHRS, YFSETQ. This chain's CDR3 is CASSFLAGVSYEQYF. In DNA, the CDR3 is TGCGCCAGCAGCTTTCTAGCGGGAGTCTCCTACGAGCAGTACTTC.

CDR3 sequence reads: CASSYSSQTNYGYTF. In nucleotides, the CDR3 is TGTGCCAGCAGTTACTCGTCACAGACCAACTATGGCTACACCTTC. The chain uses TRBV6-6 and TRBJ1-2; D is uncertain. This CDR3 region has 15 residues. Trimming stripped 0 bases from V and 2 bases from J, with 10 bases between. The V gene's germline CDR1 is MNHNY and CDR2 SVGAGI (reference sequence).

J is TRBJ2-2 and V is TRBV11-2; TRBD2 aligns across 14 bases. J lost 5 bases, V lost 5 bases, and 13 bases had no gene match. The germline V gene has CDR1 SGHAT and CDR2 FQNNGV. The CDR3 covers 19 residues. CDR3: CASSIRLAGGRIGTGELFF. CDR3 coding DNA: TGTGCCAGCAGCATCCGACTAGCGGGAGGGCGAATCGGTACCGGGGAGCTGTTTTTT. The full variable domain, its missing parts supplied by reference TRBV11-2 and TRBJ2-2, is EAGVAQSPRYKIIEKRQSVAFWCNPISGHATLYWYQQILGQGPKLLIQFQNNGVVDDSQLPKDRFSAERLKGVDSTLKIQPAKLEDSAVYLCASSIRLAGGRIGTGELFFGEGSRLTVL.

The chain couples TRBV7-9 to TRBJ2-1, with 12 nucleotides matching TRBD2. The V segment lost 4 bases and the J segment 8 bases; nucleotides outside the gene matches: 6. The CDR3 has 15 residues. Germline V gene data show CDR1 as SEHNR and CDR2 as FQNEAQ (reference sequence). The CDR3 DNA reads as TGTGCCAGCAGCTCTAGCGGGAGGGCCGTCGATGAGCAGTTCTTC. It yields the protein CASSSSGRAVDEQFF.

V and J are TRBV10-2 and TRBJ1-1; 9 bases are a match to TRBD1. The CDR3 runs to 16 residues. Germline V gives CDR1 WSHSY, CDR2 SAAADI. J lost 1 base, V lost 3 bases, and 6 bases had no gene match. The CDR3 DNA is TGCGCCAGCAGTGACCTACAGGGGGCCACGAACACTGAAGCTTTCTTT. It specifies CASSDLQGATNTEAFF.

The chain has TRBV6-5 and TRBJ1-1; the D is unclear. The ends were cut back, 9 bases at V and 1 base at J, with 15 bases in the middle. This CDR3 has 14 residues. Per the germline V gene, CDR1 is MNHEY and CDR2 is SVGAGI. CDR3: CARPIGGKNTEAFF. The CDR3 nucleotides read TGTGCCAGACCGATTGGAGGGAAGAACACTGAAGCTTTCTTT.

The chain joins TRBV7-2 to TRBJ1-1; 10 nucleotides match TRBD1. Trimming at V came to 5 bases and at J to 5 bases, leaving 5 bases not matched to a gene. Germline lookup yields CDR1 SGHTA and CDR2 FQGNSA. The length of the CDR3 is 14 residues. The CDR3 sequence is CASSPRTGGTEAFF. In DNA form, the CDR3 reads TGTGCCAGCAGCCCTCGGACAGGGGGAACTGAAGCTTTCTTT. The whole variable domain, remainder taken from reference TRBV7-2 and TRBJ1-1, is GAGVSQSPSNKVTEKGKDVELRCDPISGHTALYWYRQSLGQGLEFLIYFQGNSAPDKSGLPSDRFSAERTGGSVSTLTIQRTQQEDSAVYLCASSPRTGGTEAFFGQGTRLTVV.

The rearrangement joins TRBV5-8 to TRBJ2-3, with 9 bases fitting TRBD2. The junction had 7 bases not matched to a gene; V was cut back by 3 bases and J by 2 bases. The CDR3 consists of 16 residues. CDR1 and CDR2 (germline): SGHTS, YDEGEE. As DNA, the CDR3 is TGTGCCAGCAGCTCCGGGACTAGCTCCCTCACAGATACGCAGTATTTT. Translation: CASSSGTSSLTDTQYF.

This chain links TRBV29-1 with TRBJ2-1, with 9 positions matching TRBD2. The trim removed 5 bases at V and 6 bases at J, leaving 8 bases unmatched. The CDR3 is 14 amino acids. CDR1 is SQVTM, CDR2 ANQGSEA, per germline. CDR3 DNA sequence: TGCAGCGTTCGGCGGGCGGGAGGGCCCAATGAGCAGTTCTTC. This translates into CSVRRAGGPNEQFF.

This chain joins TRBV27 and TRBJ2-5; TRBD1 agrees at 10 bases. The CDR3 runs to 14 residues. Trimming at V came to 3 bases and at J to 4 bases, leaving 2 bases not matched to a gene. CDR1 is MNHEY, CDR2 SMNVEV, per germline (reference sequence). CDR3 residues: CASSFGQGVETQYF. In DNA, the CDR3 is TGTGCCAGCAGTTTCGGACAGGGGGTAGAGACCCAGTACTTC.

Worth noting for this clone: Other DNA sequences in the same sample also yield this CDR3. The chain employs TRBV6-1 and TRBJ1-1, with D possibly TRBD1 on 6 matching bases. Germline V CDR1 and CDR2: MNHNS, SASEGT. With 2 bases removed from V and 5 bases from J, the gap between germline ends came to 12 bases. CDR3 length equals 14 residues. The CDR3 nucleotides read TGTGCCAGCAGTGAAACGGGGAGGGGGACTGAAGCTTTCTTT. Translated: CASSETGRGTEAFF.

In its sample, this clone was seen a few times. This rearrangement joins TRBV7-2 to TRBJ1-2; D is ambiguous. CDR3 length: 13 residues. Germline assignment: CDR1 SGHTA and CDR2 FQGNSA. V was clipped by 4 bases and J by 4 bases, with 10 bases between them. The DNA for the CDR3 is TGTGCCAGCAGCTCCGGGTACCTCTATGGCTACACCTTC. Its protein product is CASSSGYLYGYTF. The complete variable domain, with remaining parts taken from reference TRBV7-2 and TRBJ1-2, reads GAGVSQSPSNKVTEKGKDVELRCDPISGHTALYWYRQSLGQGLEFLIYFQGNSAPDKSGLPSDRFSAERTGGSVSTLTIQRTQQEDSAVYLCASSSGYLYGYTFGSGTRLTVV.

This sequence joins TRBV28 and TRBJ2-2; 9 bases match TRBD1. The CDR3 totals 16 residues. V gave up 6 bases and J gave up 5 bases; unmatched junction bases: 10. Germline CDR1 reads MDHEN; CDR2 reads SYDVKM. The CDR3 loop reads CASRPVGTGKTGELFF. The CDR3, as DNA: TGTGCCAGCAGACCTGTAGGGACAGGGAAGACCGGGGAGCTGTTTTTT. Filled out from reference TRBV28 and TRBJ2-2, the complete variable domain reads DVKVTQSSRYLVKRTGEKVFLECVQDMDHENMFWYRQDPGLGLRLIYFSYDVKMKEKGDIPEGYSVSREKKERFSLILESASTNQTSMYLCASRPVGTGKTGELFFGEGSRLTVL.

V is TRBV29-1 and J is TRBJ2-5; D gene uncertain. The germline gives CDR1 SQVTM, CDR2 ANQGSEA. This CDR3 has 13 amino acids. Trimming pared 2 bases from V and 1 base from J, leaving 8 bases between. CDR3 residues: CSVELQPQETQYF. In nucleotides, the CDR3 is TGCAGCGTTGAATTACAACCCCAAGAGACCCAGTACTTC.